The 27 T cell receptor beta chains given below trace back to one sample, sequenced in a study of blood T cell repertoires in COVID-19. TCRdb keeps only in-frame clones here, not all; method: immunoSEQ multiplex PCR. The data contain hundreds of thousands of clones, roughly 88% of them singletons. The specimen was PBMCs or T cells enriched from blood (not recorded which). Source of these receptors: a woman between 50 and 59 years old with acute COVID-19.

The genes are TRBV9 and TRBJ2-7, with 10 bases that match TRBD2. J was trimmed by 3 bases and V by 5 bases; bases with no gene match: 8. This CDR3 is 15 amino acids long. Germline CDR1 reads SGDLS; CDR2 reads YYNGEE. The DNA of the CDR3 is TGTGCCAGCAGTCCCGCCGGGACTAGCGTCTACGAGCAGTACTTC. The encoded protein is CASSPAGTSVYEQYF. Variable domain in full (rest from reference TRBV9 and TRBJ2-7): DSGVTQTPKHLITATGQRVTLRCSPRSGDLSVYWYQQSLDQGLQFLIQYYNGEERAKGNILERFSAQQFPDLHSELNLSSLELGDSALYFCASSPAGTSVYEQYFGPGTRLTVT.

The genes are TRBV6-4 and TRBJ2-3; 12 bases map to TRBD2. The CDR3 totals 15 residues. The J segment lost 4 bases and the V segment lost 3 bases, leaving 2 bases of the junction unmatched. Germline assignment: CDR1 MRHNA and CDR2 SNTAGT. In DNA, the CDR3 is TGTGCCAGCAGTGAAACTAGCGGGAGGCCAGATACGCAGTATTTT. Translated, it gives CASSETSGRPDTQYF.

The genes are TRBV18 and TRBJ2-2; D is undetermined. Trimming pared 1 base from V and 0 bases from J, leaving 15 bases between. Germline V CDR1 and CDR2: KGHSH, LQKENI. The CDR3 runs 18 residues. CDR3 sequence reads: CASSPLAAIFANTGELFF. The CDR3 DNA reads as TGTGCCAGCTCACCACTAGCTGCCATCTTCGCGAACACCGGGGAGCTGTTTTTT. The full variable domain, completed using reference TRBV18 and TRBJ2-2, is NAGVMQNPRHLVRRRGQEARLRCSPMKGHSHVYWYRQLPEEGLKFMVYLQKENIIDESGMPKERFSAEFPKEGPSILRIQQVVRGDSAAYFCASSPLAAIFANTGELFFGEGSRLTVL.

The chain has TRBV3-1 (or the pseudogene TRBV3-2) and TRBJ2-7; D is perhaps TRBD2 (6 bases). Per the germline V gene, CDR1 is LGHDT and CDR2 is YNNKEL (reference sequence). This CDR3 region has 17 residues. The V gene lost 0 bases and the J gene lost 3 bases, with 18 bases spanning the gap. Here the CDR3 DNA reads TGTGCCAGCAGCCAAGACGGGGGTGAACTGGGGCACTACGAGCAGTACTTC. It encodes CASSQDGGELGHYEQYF.

The rearrangement joins TRBV5-1 to TRBJ2-2, with 7 positions matching TRBD2. CDR1 and CDR2 (germline): SGHRS, YFSETQ. The CDR3 covers 14 residues. Trimming cost V 0 bases and J 8 bases; bases outside gene matches: 4. The CDR3 bases are TGCGCCAGCAGCTTGGCCGCGGGAGCTGGGGAGCTGTTTTTT. Translated: CASSLAAGAGELFF.

The CDR3 DNA follows: TGTGCCAGCAGTCGAACAAGGGGGCTAGTCAATGGCTACACCTTC. Translation gives CASSRTRGLVNGYTF. V is TRBV27 and J is TRBJ1-2, with 7 bases that match TRBD1. The CDR3 sequence is 15 residues long. V shed 5 bases and J 6 bases; nucleotides not matched to a gene: 12. Germline V gene lookup returns CDR1 MNHEY and CDR2 SMNVEV (reference sequence).

The count of this clone is one. The chain has TRBV19 and TRBJ1-4; tentative D call: TRBD1 (5 bases). The CDR3 covers 14 residues. Germline-derived CDR1 and CDR2 are LNHDA and SQIVND (reference sequence). Trimming removed 5 bases from V and 7 bases from J, with 14 bases in between. CDR3 sequence: CASSWQGMGEKLFF. DNA for the CDR3: TGTGCCAGTAGTTGGCAGGGAATGGGTGAAAAACTGTTTTTT. The entire variable domain, with the rest obtained from reference TRBV19 and TRBJ1-4, is as follows: DGGITQSPKYLFRKEGQNVTLSCEQNLNHDAMYWYRQDPGQGLRLIYYSQIVNDFQKGDIAEGYSVSREKKESFPLTVTSAQKNPTAFYLCASSWQGMGEKLFFGSGTQLSVL.

The CDR3 coding sequence is TGTGCCAGCAGCGTAGCTCAGGGGGAGCAGTTCTTC. It codes for CASSVAQGEQFF. V is TRBV9 and J is TRBJ2-1, with D possibly TRBD1 on 6 matching bases. The CDR3 is made up of 12 amino acids. Germline assignment: CDR1 SGDLS and CDR2 YYNGEE. V shed 0 bases and J shed 10 bases, with 8 bases lying between them.

The genes are TRBV6-5 and TRBJ2-7; D not resolved. Germline V gene data show CDR1 as MNHEY and CDR2 as SVGAGI. The CDR3 runs 11 residues. Trimming pared 4 bases from V and 3 bases from J, leaving 4 bases between. The CDR3 DNA reads as TGTGCCAGCAGTTCCAACTACGAGCAGTACTTC. The encoded protein is CASSSNYEQYF.

The chain uses TRBV2 and TRBJ2-3; 10 bases align to TRBD2. CDR3 length: 14 residues. Germline V lookup: CDR1 SNHLY, CDR2 FYNNEI. The V and J ends lost 6 bases and 3 bases, in that order; junction bases with no gene match: 3. For the CDR3, the DNA is TGTGCCAGCAGAAAGCGGGAGGGTACAGATACGCAGTATTTT. Its translation is CASRKREGTDTQYF.

This clone has a single count. This CDR3 is CATSRTGAGNIQYF. The CDR3, as DNA: TGTGCCACCAGTCGGACGGGAGCTGGAAACATTCAGTACTTC. This chain links TRBV24-1 with TRBJ2-4; weak D call: TRBD2 (6 bases). The CDR3 has 14 amino acids. The V gene's germline CDR1 is KGHDR and CDR2 SFDVKD. V lost 6 bases to trimming and J lost 6 bases, with 14 bases between them.

This chain joins TRBV28 and TRBJ2-3; TRBD2 might be the D (6 bases). Germline V gene data show CDR1 as MDHEN and CDR2 as SYDVKM. Deletions cut 2 bases from V and 2 bases from J, with 14 bases between. The CDR3 runs to 16 residues. CDR3 in amino acids: CASSLLGRDLTDTQYF. DNA for the CDR3: TGTGCCAGCAGTTTACTGGGGCGGGACCTCACAGATACGCAGTATTTT.

The gene calls are TRBV7-3 and TRBJ2-3, with D perhaps TRBD2 (5 bases). Trimming shortened V by 4 bases and J by 0 bases, and 11 bases separated the two germline ends. Germline CDR1 reads SGHTA; CDR2 reads FQGTGA. There are 15 residues in the CDR3. DNA for the CDR3: TGTGCCAGCAGCTCCATCGGGGTTAGCACAGATACGCAGTATTTT. This encodes CASSSIGVSTDTQYF.

V and J are TRBV5-1 and TRBJ2-3, with 12 bases lining up with TRBD1. The V and J ends lost 5 bases and 5 bases, in that order; junction bases with no gene match: 12. The germline CDR1 and CDR2 sequences are SGHRS and YFSETQ. This CDR3 is 17 amino acids long. Written as DNA, the CDR3 is TGCGCCAGCAGTCGGATACCGGGACAGGGGGCGAGAGATACGCAGTATTTT. Its translation: CASSRIPGQGARDTQYF.

V and J are TRBV7-8 and TRBJ1-5; the D is unclear. CDR3 length: 15 residues. Germline-derived CDR1 and CDR2 are SGHVS and FQNEAQ. Trimming took 1 base from V and 5 from J, leaving 12 bases between them. The CDR3 nucleotides read TGTGCCAGCAGCTTAGAAGGCCGACTGGATCAGCCCCAGCATTTT. The encoded protein is CASSLEGRLDQPQHF.

The rearrangement links TRBV2 to TRBJ2-7; no clear D. CDR3 length: 18 residues. Looked up from germline, CDR1 is SNHLY and CDR2 is FYNNEI. V was shortened by 4 bases and J by 1 base, with 23 bases between the two germline ends. The CDR3: CASSASTVRRSWSYEQYF. The CDR3 DNA reads TGTGCCAGCAGTGCGAGCACCGTCAGGCGAAGCTGGTCCTACGAGCAGTACTTC.

The rearrangement links TRBV4-1 to TRBJ2-6; weak D call: TRBD1 (6 bases). This CDR3 is 16 amino acids long. Germline CDR1 is MGHRA and CDR2 is YSYEKL. Trimming took off 1 base at V and 1 base at J, with 8 bases between the two ends. For the CDR3, the DNA is TGCGCCAGCAGCCAAGGCCAGGGGTCTGGGGCCAACGTCCTGACTTTC. Residues: CASSQGQGSGANVLTF.

The rearrangement joins TRBV19 to TRBJ1-2; 8 bases line up with TRBD1. The CDR3 extends over 16 amino acids. V trimming: 0 bases; J trimming: 7 bases; junction bases outside the gene matches: 10. Germline values: CDR1 LNHDA, CDR2 SQIVND (reference sequence). For the CDR3, the DNA is TGTGCCAGTAGTATAGACCGCGGGACAGGCCTTAGTGGCTACACCTTC. Amino acids: CASSIDRGTGLSGYTF.

The genes are TRBV28 and TRBJ2-1; 8 nucleotides align to TRBD2. The CDR3 length is 15 residues. Germline CDR1 is MDHEN and CDR2 is SYDVKM. V was pared by 5 bases and J by 6 bases, with 9 bases of the junction left unmatched. The chain's CDR3 is CASSPSGSGGNEQFF. CDR3 in DNA: TGTGCCAGCAGTCCAAGCGGGAGCGGTGGCAATGAGCAGTTCTTC.

The V call is TRBV6-5, the J call TRBJ1-1; tentatively, D is TRBD1 (5 bases). The V gene lost 0 bases and the J gene lost 6 bases, with 14 bases spanning the gap. The length of the CDR3 is 15 residues. Germline CDR1 MNHEY, CDR2 SVGAGI. The CDR3 reads CASSYSDNPVAEAFF. For the CDR3, the DNA is TGTGCCAGCAGTTACTCGGACAACCCGGTGGCTGAAGCTTTCTTT.

This clone was recorded only once. The chain uses TRBV6-5 and TRBJ2-1; 9 nucleotides match TRBD2. The V segment lost 5 bases and the J segment 8 bases; nucleotides outside the gene matches: 4. The V gene's germline CDR1 is MNHEY and CDR2 SVGAGI. This CDR3 is 13 amino acids long. As DNA, the CDR3 is TGTGCCAGCAGTCCCGTAGCGGGAGATGAGCAGTTCTTC. Translating gives CASSPVAGDEQFF.

The chain joins TRBV11-3 to TRBJ2-3; TRBD2 aligns across 10 bases. V trimming: 4 bases; J trimming: 4 bases; junction bases outside the gene matches: 11. Germline CDR1 reads SGHNT; CDR2 reads YENEEA. The CDR3 has 17 amino acids. The CDR3 bases are TGTGCCAGCAGCTCCCGTGGGGGAGCGGGAGGGGCAGATACGCAGTATTTT. Protein: CASSSRGGAGGADTQYF.

The chain links TRBV7-9 to TRBJ1-1; the match to TRBD1 covers 10 bases. CDR3 length equals 17 residues. The V gene's germline CDR1 is SEHNR and CDR2 FQNEAQ (reference sequence). V shed 4 bases and J 1 base; nucleotides not matched to a gene: 9. Written as DNA, the CDR3 is TGTGCCAGCAGCTCCCCGGGACAGGGGTCTTGGAACACTGAAGCTTTCTTT. Its translation: CASSSPGQGSWNTEAFF.

The chain carries TRBV27 and TRBJ2-7; 10 positions match TRBD1. J gave up 3 bases and V 5 bases, and 4 bases lay outside the gene matches. This CDR3 comprises 14 residues. The germline V gene has CDR1 MNHEY and CDR2 SMNVEV (reference sequence). In nucleotides, the CDR3 is TGTGCCAGCAGTCCCCGGGACAGGGGCTACGAGCAGTACTTC. Protein product: CASSPRDRGYEQYF.

Turning to this clone: A junction end diverges from the germline sequence, so it may reflect a read error. This chain joins TRBV7-7 and TRBJ2-5; D remains unclear. The germline V gene has CDR1 SSHAT and CDR2 FNYEAQ (reference sequence). CDR3 length: 13 amino acids. The CDR3 coding sequence is TGTGCTAGCAGCTTAGCAGAGGCAGAGACCCAGTACTTC. Amino acid sequence: CASSLAEAETQYF.

The chain joins TRBV6-5 to TRBJ2-7, with 8 bases matching TRBD1. Germline-derived CDR1 and CDR2 are MNHEY and SVGAGI. This CDR3 is 14 amino acids long. Trimming at V came to 7 bases and at J to 4 bases, leaving 9 bases not matched to a gene. The CDR3: CASIGTGNSYEQYF. CDR3 nucleotides: TGTGCCAGCATAGGGACAGGAAATTCTTACGAGCAGTACTTC.

The J gene is TRBJ1-4, the V gene TRBV2, with D possibly matching TRBD1 (5 bases). This CDR3 spans 15 amino acids. The V end was cut by 7 bases, the J end by 8 bases, with 20 bases between. CDR1 and CDR2 (germline): SNHLY, FYNNEI. For the CDR3, the DNA is TGTGCCAGCATCCCACTGGGGGGGAGAGGGGAAAAACTGTTTTTT. Its translation is CASIPLGGRGEKLFF.